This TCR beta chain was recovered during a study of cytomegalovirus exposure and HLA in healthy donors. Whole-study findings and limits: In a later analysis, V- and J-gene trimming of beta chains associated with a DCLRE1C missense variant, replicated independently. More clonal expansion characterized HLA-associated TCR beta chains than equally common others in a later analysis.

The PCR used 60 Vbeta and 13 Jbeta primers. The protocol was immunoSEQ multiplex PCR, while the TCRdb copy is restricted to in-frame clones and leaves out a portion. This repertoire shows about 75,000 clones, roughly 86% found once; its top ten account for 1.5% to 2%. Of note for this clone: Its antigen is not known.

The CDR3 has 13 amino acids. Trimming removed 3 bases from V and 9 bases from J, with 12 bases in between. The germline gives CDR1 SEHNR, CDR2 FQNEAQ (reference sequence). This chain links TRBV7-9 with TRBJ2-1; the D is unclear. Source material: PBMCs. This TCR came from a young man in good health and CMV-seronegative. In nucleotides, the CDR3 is TGTGCCAGCAGCTTCCCCCCCGCCGGTGAGCAGTTCTTC. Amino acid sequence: CASSFPPAGEQFF.